These 2 T cell receptor beta chains came from one sample sequenced in a study of control samples from healthy donors and cancer patients. Assay used: immunoSEQ multiplex PCR; TCRdb lists only in-frame clones, some missing. Of about 130,000 clones detected, 90% to 95% appear once; the ten largest clones hold 14%. The specimen was PBMCs. These receptor sequences come from a man aged 55-75 years with colorectal cancer.

The chain combines TRBV21-1 with TRBJ2-7; the D segment call TRBD2 is taken from the table without a DNA check. TRBV21-1 is shown as a pseudogene. The CDR3 consists of 15 residues. The chain's CDR3 is CASTPFGTRDHEQYF. CDR3 nucleotides: TGTGCCAGCACCCCGTTCGGGACTAGGGACCACGAGCAGTACTTC.

V usage is TRBV27 and J usage is TRBJ2-3, with D maybe TRBD2 (6 bases). The CDR3 has 15 amino acids. Germline V CDR1 and CDR2: MNHEY, SMNVEV (reference sequence). Trimming left V 3 bases short and J 2 bases short, with 12 bases between. CDR3 sequence: CASSLIAGPTDTQYF. The CDR3 DNA follows: TGTGCCAGCAGTTTGATTGCGGGGCCCACAGATACGCAGTATTTT.